One T cell receptor beta chain is described in this entry. This sample was included in a study of blood T cell repertoires in COVID-19. V shed 6 bases and J shed 8 bases, with 8 bases lying between them. The CDR3 runs to 11 residues. CDR1 and CDR2 (germline): SGHTA, FQGTGA. Residents of about two dozen US areas, aged roughly 18 to 89 years, made up the participants. Grouping used clinical history reported by participants in a survey and questionnaire. Measured with immunoSEQ multiplex PCR; TCRdb has only the in-frame clones, and not every one. The profile shows more than 200,000 clones, roughly 90% of them singletons.

The sequenced material came from PBMCs or T cells enriched from blood (not recorded which). The sequence was obtained from a woman aged 25 to 39 with acute COVID-19. V and J are TRBV7-3 and TRBJ2-1, with D possibly TRBD2 on 5 matching bases. Here the CDR3 reads CASRLRDEQFF. For the CDR3, the DNA is TGTGCCAGCAGGTTGAGGGATGAGCAGTTCTTC.